The TCR beta chain described here comes from a study of blood T cell repertoires in COVID-19. Study summary: Samples came from the United States, Italy and Spain, spanning acute and convalescent COVID-19. PBMCs, B-cell-depleted T cells, or T cells provided the cDNA or gDNA that made up the material.

Unmatched junction bases numbered 25, after V lost 7 bases and J lost 4 bases. CDR1 and CDR2 (germline): SQVTM, ANQGSEA. CDR3 size: 21 residues. In the source study's methods: Amplifying reference gene primers gave estimates of nucleated cell counts. The protocol was immunoSEQ multiplex PCR, while the TCRdb copy is restricted to in-frame clones and leaves out a portion. That table is the source of V, J and clone size, and D and trimming were worked out from the DNA. The table records a few hundred thousand clones, approximately 80% of them present only once. The chain carries TRBV29-1 and TRBJ2-1; 13 bases match TRBD2. Sequences were obtained from peripheral blood. The clonotype was recovered from a man at least 80 years old with acute or convalescent COVID-19. The CDR3: CSGGAYHRTGTSGVSYNEQFF. CDR3 sequence (DNA): TGCAGCGGTGGGGCCTACCACCGCACCGGGACTAGCGGGGTTTCTTACAATGAGCAGTTCTTC.